The clone carrying this T cell receptor beta chain has more than one count but fewer than ten. The time point is: patch test 3, about 24 weeks after DPC sensitization. Treatment indicated: therapeutic diphenylcyclopropenone sensitization with weekly scalp DPC. These data come from a study of human T cells and chemical hapten exposure. One entry per CDR3 protein results from TCRdb running MiXCR on the RACE reads. The data hold 97,000 or so distinct CDR3 sequences, with roughly 27% observed a single time. This CDR3 has 14 residues. V lost 8 bases, J lost 4 bases, and 17 bases lay in between. CDR1 is MDHEN, CDR2 SYDVKM, per germline.

This TCR derives from a man aged 35 to 55 with alopecia areata. Some clones in this sample may be carry-over from other donors' samples. The chain recombines TRBV28 with TRBJ1-2; D not resolved. This specimen consisted of whole blood, obtained in connection with sensitization to the hapten diphenylcyclopropenone (DPC). For the CDR3, the DNA is TGTGCCAGCTTTTCCGGCCGGTTAGCCTATGGCTACACCTTC. Residues: CASFSGRLAYGYTF.